This TCR beta chain was documented in a study of blood T cell repertoires in COVID-19. There are 12 residues in the CDR3. In germline, CDR1 is SGHRS, CDR2 YFSETQ. V gave up 3 bases and J gave up 2 bases, with 4 bases separating them. This table comes from immunoSEQ multiplex PCR, and its TCRdb copy is limited to in-frame clones, with some not included. The repertoire holds 30,000 to 35,000 clones, 85% seen once, with more than 12% in the top ten. This sequence was found in a human donor with acute or convalescent COVID-19. The donor label of this sample is uncertain. The sequencing sample was made of peripheral blood. The chain recombines TRBV5-1 with TRBJ2-3; no clear D. The CDR3 DNA sequence: TGCGCCAGCAGCTCAAACACAGATACGCAGTATTTT. This sequence encodes CASSSNTDTQYF.